The subject of this entry is one T cell receptor (beta chain). Other nucleotide sequences from this sample produce the same CDR3. The data belong to a study of blood T cell repertoires in COVID-19. V was pared by 5 bases and J by 1 base, with 1 base of the junction left unmatched. The CDR3 loop spans 13 amino acids. Germline lookup yields CDR1 SGHTA and CDR2 FQGTGA. Using immunoSEQ multiplex PCR, the repertoire was profiled, and TCRdb retains in-frame clones only, with some absent. Of about 150,000 clones listed, about four fifths were seen once; the top ten hold less than 4.5%. Sample: peripheral blood. The source of this sequence is a woman aged 80 or over with acute or convalescent COVID-19. This chain links TRBV7-3 with TRBJ1-1; 7 nucleotides align to TRBD1. As DNA, the CDR3 is TGTGCCAGCAGCAGACAGGGGAACACTGAAGCTTTCTTT. Translation gives CASSRQGNTEAFF.